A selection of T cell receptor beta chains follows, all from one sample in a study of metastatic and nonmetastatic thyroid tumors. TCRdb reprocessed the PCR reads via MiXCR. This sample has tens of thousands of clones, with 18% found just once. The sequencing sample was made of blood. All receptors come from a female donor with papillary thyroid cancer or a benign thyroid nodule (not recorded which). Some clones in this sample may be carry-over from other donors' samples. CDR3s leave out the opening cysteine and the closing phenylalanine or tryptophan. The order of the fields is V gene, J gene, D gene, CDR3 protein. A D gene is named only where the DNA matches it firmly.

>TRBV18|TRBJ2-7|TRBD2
ASSPGLPRNEQY
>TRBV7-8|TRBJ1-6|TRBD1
ASSLVDRANSPLH
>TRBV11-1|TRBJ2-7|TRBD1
ASSFPHRGRGYEQY
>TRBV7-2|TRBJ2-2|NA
ASSFGGTGELF
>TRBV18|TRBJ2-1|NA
ASSPFRDNEQF
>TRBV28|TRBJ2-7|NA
ASSLYSGTCEQY
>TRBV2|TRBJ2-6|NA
ASRGEPSGANVLT
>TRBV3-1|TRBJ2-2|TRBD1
ASSQLGDSSAAGELF
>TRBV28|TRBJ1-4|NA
ASSLQAGINEKLF
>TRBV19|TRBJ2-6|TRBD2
ASSIAGGEIRGANVLT
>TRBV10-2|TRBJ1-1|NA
ASSAERRTEAF
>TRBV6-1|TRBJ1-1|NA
ASSETRTVNTEDF
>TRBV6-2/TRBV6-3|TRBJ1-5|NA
ASRTSGGYSNKPQH
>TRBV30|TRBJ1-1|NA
AWTSGFNTEAF
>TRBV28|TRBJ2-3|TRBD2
ASSLPGLAGADTQY
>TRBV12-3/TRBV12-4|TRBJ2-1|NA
ASWAEQSYNEQF
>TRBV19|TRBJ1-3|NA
ASSGVASPGNTIY
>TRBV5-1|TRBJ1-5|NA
ASSLANDSNQPQH
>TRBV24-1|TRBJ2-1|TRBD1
ATSVSGTGRNEQF